Included here is one T cell receptor beta chain sequence, with context. This clone was counted once. Its antigen specificity is not known. Base qualities are not at hand, and no much larger clone is one base apart. The data stem from a study of blood T cell repertoires in COVID-19 (TCRdb year 2020). Broadly, across the study: Collaborator samples came from the United States, Italy and Spain and covered acute and convalescent phases of COVID-19. Nearly every sample came with metadata listing a de-identified subject ID, COVID-19 status, age in years and sex. Subjects who had been exposed to COVID-19, were actively infected with it, or had recovered from it provided the deeply sampled blood TCRbeta repertoires that made up the dataset. The samples were drawn from two sources: the first 160 participants of the ongoing ImmuneRACE study, and 950 to 1,500 subjects contributed by 6 global collaborators. The material from the prospective study consisted of cDNA or gDNA derived from T cells, B-cell-depleted T cells, or PBMCs. The repertoires were made available in a free public database intended to serve as a resource for research on the immune response to SARS-CoV-2. HLA class I and class II types, where available, came from metadata supplied by the sample provider rather than from assay-based typing.

Participants in the prospective study were enrolled through a virtual design, were aged roughly 18 to 100 years, and lived in roughly 24 United States geographic areas. In the prospective study, participants were assigned to cohorts based on the clinical history participants reported in a screening survey and a study questionnaire. Recovered participants in ImmuneRACE Cohort 3 were defined as having two consecutive negative NP/OP PCR tests, clearance from a healthcare professional, or resolution of symptoms. In the prospective study, whole blood, serum and a nasopharyngeal or oropharyngeal swab were collected from each participant by mobile phlebotomists. Prospective study participants could optionally give additional blood draws and questionnaires over an approximately 2-month period. Before DNA extraction, blood samples from the prospective study were shipped at room temperature or frozen. V is pared back by 1 base and J by 6 bases, with 13 bases lying between the germline termini. Based on the germline V gene, the CDR1 and CDR2 sequences are SGHTA and FQGTGA. The CDR3 runs 15 amino acids, cysteine and phenylalanine included. The kept DNA is CDR3 alone, 45 bases in frame from the first base.

TCRbeta CDR3 regions were amplified from genomic DNA by means of the immunoSEQ Assay, a bias-controlled multiplex PCR. On the authors' methods: The number of nucleated cells in each sample was estimated by amplification of reference gene primers within the assay. To quantify the absolute abundance of each unique TCRbeta CDR3 rearrangement, sequence reads were collapsed and filtered. Productive Simpson clonality was computed per sample as the square root of Simpson's diversity index over productive rearrangements. TCRdb retrieved this table from immuneACCESS and kept in-frame rearrangements only. Not all clones are present; in checked studies, unresolved V genes account for under half, and no reason is known for the remainder. The D gene and trimming were derived from the DNA, and the V and J assignments and clone size from that table. The sample has over 200,000 clones on record, over 75% of them singletons. Approximately 9.2% of the sample is held by the ten biggest clonotypes.

Study-level results and caveats: The amount of clinical and demographic metadata varied by source and participant and was provided uncurated.

What was sequenced was PBMCs or T cells enriched from blood (not recorded which). Here the chain combines TRBV7-3 and TRBJ2-1; the D gene is unclear. The sequence came from a man aged 35 to 55 who had recovered from COVID-19. CDR3 reads: CASSLSLTTSNEQFF. The DNA reads TGTGCCAGCAGCTTAAGCCTTACTACTTCCAATGAGCAGTTCTTC.